One sample yielded the 19 T cell receptor beta chains listed below, sequenced in a study of STAT5B mutations in CD4+ large granular lymphocyte leukemia. The protocol was immunoSEQ multiplex PCR, while the TCRdb copy is restricted to in-frame clones and leaves out a portion. The sample comprises some 20,000 clones, about four fifths of which are singletons, and approximately 0.4% rests with the top ten. The sequenced sample consisted of CD4+ T cells from blood buffy coats. Receptors were obtained from a human donor in good health.

The chain joins TRBV5-1 to TRBJ2-5, with a weak D call TRBD1 (7 bases). Trimming took 0 bases from V and 5 from J, leaving 14 bases between them. The length of the CDR3 is 15 residues. The V gene's germline CDR1 is SGHRS and CDR2 YFSETQ. The CDR3 nucleotides are TGCGCCAGCAGCTTGGCCACAGGGGAGGCGGAGACCCAGTACTTC. Translating gives CASSLATGEAETQYF.

This clone was seen only a few times. The CDR3 sequence is CASSPHIMNTEAFF. The CDR3 DNA reads as TGTGCCAGCAGCCCACACATCATGAACACTGAAGCTTTCTTT. J is TRBJ1-1 and V is TRBV7-9; D not certain. Trimming pared 5 bases from V and 0 bases from J, leaving 10 bases between. Per the germline V gene, CDR1 is SEHNR and CDR2 is FQNEAQ (reference sequence). The CDR3 runs 14 residues.

The V and J genes are TRBV19 and TRBJ2-1; possible D gene TRBD1, 5 bases. The CDR3 is made up of 14 amino acids. Trimming took off 3 bases at V and 0 bases at J, with 6 bases between the two ends. In germline, CDR1 is LNHDA, CDR2 SQIVND (reference sequence). The CDR3 coding sequence is TGTGCCAGTAGTATTGGGGCCTCCTACAATGAGCAGTTCTTC. Its protein product is CASSIGASYNEQFF.

V gene TRBV7-2 combines with J gene TRBJ2-1; 12 bases match TRBD1. Trimming removed 0 bases from V and 8 bases from J; junction bases left unmatched: 5. The CDR3 extends over 16 amino acids. Germline V gene sequence: CDR1 SGHTA, CDR2 FQGNSA. CDR3 nucleotides: TGTGCCAGCAGCTTAGCGGGGACAGGGGGCTTCGATGAGCAGTTCTTC. Translation: CASSLAGTGGFDEQFF.

This clone has only a few counts. The genes are TRBV11-3 and TRBJ2-2; D is uncertain. Trimming removed 1 base from V and 2 bases from J, with 8 bases in between. The germline V gene encodes CDR1 SGHNT and CDR2 YENEEA. This CDR3 region has 15 residues. The CDR3 DNA sequence: TGTGCCAGCAGCTTAGTTGTGGGAAACACCGGGGAGCTGTTTTTT. This encodes CASSLVVGNTGELFF.

The rearrangement links TRBV29-1 to TRBJ1-5, with D perhaps matching TRBD1 (5 bases). CDR3 length: 13 residues. The germline CDR1 and CDR2 sequences are SQVTM and ANQGSEA. The V end lost 2 bases, the J end lost 9 bases, and 14 bases lay between the germline ends. DNA of the CDR3: TGCAGCGTTGAAACTAGGCAGGGCCGGCCCCAGCATTTT. This gives the protein CSVETRQGRPQHF.

The CDR3 DNA follows: TGTGCCAGCAGTCCTAACTATGGCTACACCTTC. Protein: CASSPNYGYTF. The chain couples TRBV28 to TRBJ1-2; D ambiguous. CDR3 length equals 11 residues. The ends were cut back, 5 bases at V and 0 bases at J, with 1 base in the middle. The germline CDR1 and CDR2 sequences are MDHEN and SYDVKM.

This clone turned up a few times. The rearrangement joins TRBV15 to TRBJ1-5; no clear D. Germline loops: CDR1 LNHNV, CDR2 YYDKDF (reference sequence). The V end was cut by 7 bases, the J end by 2 bases, with 9 bases between. The CDR3 is 13 amino acids. The CDR3 sequence is CATKGPGNQPQHF. CDR3 DNA sequence: TGTGCCACCAAAGGACCGGGCAATCAGCCCCAGCATTTT.

This rearrangement joins TRBV19 to TRBJ2-5; D possibly corresponds to TRBD1 (5 bases). Germline V CDR1 and CDR2: LNHDA, SQIVND (reference sequence). Trimming took off 5 bases at V and 5 bases at J, with 12 bases between the two ends. The CDR3 length is 13 residues. This CDR3 reads CASSLARAETQYF. CDR3 coding DNA: TGTGCCAGTAGTTTGGCCAGGGCGGAGACCCAGTACTTC.

The CDR3 sequence is CASSSRLAGEMNEQFF. The CDR3 nucleotides are TGTGCCAGCAGCTCCCGACTAGCGGGAGAAATGAATGAGCAGTTCTTC. The chain employs TRBV5-4 and TRBJ2-1; TRBD2 matches 12 bases. Germline CDR1 SGHNT, CDR2 YYREEE (reference sequence). The CDR3 has 16 residues. Germline trimming cut 3 bases from V and 7 bases from J; bases unmatched to any gene: 8.

This sequence joins TRBV10-1 and TRBJ2-7, with TRBD2 matching 10 bases. Losses at the gene ends were 0 bases for V and 1 base for J; bases not matched to a gene: 12. Per the germline V gene, CDR1 is WNHNN and CDR2 is SYGVQD (reference sequence). This CDR3 region has 19 residues. The CDR3 bases are TGCGCCAGCAGTGAGTCGAACCTAGCGGGGGCTTCTCCGTCCTACGAGCAGTACTTC. Translation: CASSESNLAGASPSYEQYF.

This chain connects TRBV28 to TRBJ2-7, with TRBD1 matching over 7 bases. The trim removed 6 bases at V and 0 bases at J, leaving 8 bases unmatched. This CDR3 comprises 15 residues. Germline loops: CDR1 MDHEN, CDR2 SYDVKM. CDR3: CASSEGDRISYEQYF. The CDR3 DNA sequence: TGTGCCAGCAGCGAGGGGGACAGAATCTCCTACGAGCAGTACTTC.

This chain links TRBV5-1 with TRBJ1-4; 9 nucleotides align to TRBD1. The CDR3 length is 14 residues. The V gene's germline CDR1 is SGHRS and CDR2 YFSETQ. Losses at the gene ends were 5 bases for V and 5 bases for J; bases not matched to a gene: 4. CDR3 sequence: CASRTQGANEKLFF. The DNA for the CDR3 is TGCGCCAGCAGAACACAGGGGGCGAATGAAAAACTGTTTTTT.

This chain joins TRBV4-1 and TRBJ1-1; TRBD1 aligns across 11 bases. CDR1 and CDR2 (germline): MGHRA, YSYEKL. Losses at the gene ends were 4 bases for V and 5 bases for J; bases not matched to a gene: 15. CDR3 size: 18 residues. The CDR3 nucleotides read TGCGCCAGCAGCCTACTAGGACAGGGGGCAGGTATATGGACTGAAGCTTTCTTT. Translated: CASSLLGQGAGIWTEAFF.

This clone has more than one count but fewer than ten. The chain recombines TRBV7-6 with TRBJ2-1; TRBD2 is a possible D gene (5 bases). Germline CDR1 SGHVS, CDR2 FNYEAQ. Trimming left V 4 bases short and J 9 bases short, with 22 bases between. CDR3 size: 16 residues. Here the CDR3 DNA reads TGTGCCAGCAGCTCTAGTCACGGGGTCCTGATGTTTGAGCAGTTCTTC. Its protein product is CASSSSHGVLMFEQFF.

This clone has just one count. This chain links TRBV6-5 with TRBJ2-7, with a tentative D call TRBD1 (6 bases). Germline V gene data show CDR1 as MNHEY and CDR2 as SVGAGI. Trimming removed 4 bases at V and 5 bases at J, with 12 bases between. The CDR3 sequence is 13 residues long. In DNA, the CDR3 is TGTGCCAGCAGTTGGTCCTACAGGGACGAGCAGTACTTC. This translates into CASSWSYRDEQYF.

V usage is TRBV6-5 and J usage is TRBJ2-7; the D call may be TRBD1 or TRBD2 (5 bases each). The V end lost 4 bases, the J end lost 2 bases, and 12 bases lay between the germline ends. The CDR3 consists of 14 residues. The germline CDR1 and CDR2 sequences are MNHEY and SVGAGI. In DNA, the CDR3 is TGTGCCAGCAGTTCCCGGGACGGTACCTACGAGCAGTACTTC. It encodes CASSSRDGTYEQYF.

V and J are TRBV6-1 and TRBJ2-5; 10 bases line up with TRBD1. J was trimmed by 4 bases and V by 2 bases; bases with no gene match: 4. The CDR3 length is 15 residues. In germline, CDR1 is MNHNS, CDR2 SASEGT. The CDR3 DNA follows: TGTGCCAGCAGTGAACCCCGGACAGGGGGAGAGACCCAGTACTTC. This codes for CASSEPRTGGETQYF.

V gene TRBV6-5 combines with J gene TRBJ1-1; D gene unclear. This CDR3 region has 14 residues. Trimming left V 6 bases short and J 0 bases short, with 11 bases between. Germline-derived CDR1 and CDR2 are MNHEY and SVGAGI. The CDR3 is CASREVTVNTEAFF. The CDR3 coding sequence is TGTGCCAGCAGAGAGGTCACAGTGAACACTGAAGCTTTCTTT.